The source of this TCR beta chain is a study of identical twins. The study's findings and limits: High-abundance cord blood beta clonotypes had fewer insertions; memory repertoires showed none.

The CDR3 spans 15 residues. The germline V gene encodes CDR1 LGHNA and CDR2 YNFKEQ. With V trimmed by 1 base and J by 4 bases, 2 bases remained unmatched. cDNA carried unique molecular identifiers, and a universal primer site was added by template switching. TCRdb fed the 5' RACE reads into MiXCR, producing one record per CDR3 protein. Of around 1.7 million distinct CDR3 sequences listed, 25% to 35% are singletons. This clonotype was observed a handful of times. Antigen specificity is unknown. The TCR originated in a newborn girl in good health. The specimen sequenced was cord blood. The chain has TRBV4-2 and TRBJ2-7; 12 bases align to TRBD1. CDR3 amino acids: CASSQGDRGRYEQYF. In nucleotides, the CDR3 is TGTGCCAGCAGCCAAGGGGACAGGGGGCGGTACGAGCAGTACTTC.